This record looks at one TCR beta chain sequence and its context. This sample was included in a study of control samples from healthy donors and cancer patients. The CDR3 is made up of 13 amino acids. CDR1 and CDR2 from the germline V gene are LNHDA and SQIVND (reference sequence). With V trimmed by 10 bases and J by 1 base, 5 bases remained unmatched. Produced via immunoSEQ multiplex PCR; TCRdb's table is partial and in-frame only. The sample records about 160,000 clones, around 90% being singletons. This sequence originates from a man younger than 40 in good health. This sequence joins TRBV19 and TRBJ2-7, with 9 bases that match TRBD1. What was sequenced was blood. CDR3: CATAGQGSYEQYF. DNA of the CDR3: TGTGCCACCGCGGGACAGGGTTCCTACGAGCAGTACTTC.